The present T cell receptor (beta chain) was sequenced within a study of human thymus T cells. Genomic DNA was extracted from every available blood leukocyte. CDR3 length: 11 amino acids. V dropped 3 bases and J dropped 2 bases, with 0 bases sitting between them. CDR1 is MDHEN, CDR2 SYDVKM, per germline. In regard to this clone: Its target is not known.

General observations from the study: Among thymic and blood repertoires, usage of V and J genes appeared biased.

Some clones are missing from TCRdb's copy, which holds only in-frame ones; the method was immunoSEQ multiplex PCR. The sample shows 55,000 to 70,000 clones, around 94% of them seen only once. This rearrangement joins TRBV28 to TRBJ2-3, with D uncertain. Material: blood. The TCR sequence derives from a boy under two years old with a congenital heart defect but otherwise immunologically healthy. In DNA, the CDR3 is TGTGCCAGCAGTTTCACAGATACGCAGTATTTT. This encodes CASSFTDTQYF.